This T cell receptor beta chain emerged from a study of identical twins' blood T cells. For the study at large: Roughly 50 million reads covered about 6 alpha-chain and about 6 beta-chain libraries.

Likely shared infections and vaccines: all three twin pairs were reared together. Germline V gene sequence: CDR1 SEHNR, CDR2 FQNEAQ (reference sequence). There are 16 residues in the CDR3. V lost 0 bases to trimming and J lost 2 bases; unmatched junction nucleotides: 3. General study findings and limits: Twins shared more top CDR3 clonotypes than unrelated donors did.

This clonotype was seen a few times. Its antigen is as yet unknown. TCRdb itself ran the 5' RACE reads through MiXCR, one entry per CDR3 protein. The table records a few hundred thousand distinct CDR3 sequences, about 28% of them present only once. The chain recombines TRBV7-9 with TRBJ1-3, with 8 bases that match TRBD1. Sequencing input: PBMCs. The source of this sequence is a woman aged 18-49 years in good health. In nucleotides, the CDR3 is TGTGCCAGCAGCTTAGCGCGGACAGGGACTGGAAACACCATATATTTT. Residues: CASSLARTGTGNTIYF.